What follows describes a single T cell receptor (beta chain). This CDR3 is 15 amino acids long. Germline CDR1 and CDR2: SGHTA and FQGTGA. V shed 5 bases and J shed 4 bases, with 15 bases lying between them. TCRdb's table, derived via immunoSEQ multiplex PCR, lists solely in-frame clones and lacks some. This table has about 35,000 clones, 65% to 85% appearing once. The sample belongs to a study of OX40 agonist ivuxolimab in advanced cancers. Sequences were derived from CD4+ or CD8+ T cells sorted from blood, sampled in a trial of the OX40 agonist ivuxolimab. The chain combines TRBV7-3 with TRBJ2-1, with D perhaps TRBD1 or TRBD2 (5 bases each). The TCR was taken from an adult with an advanced solid tumor such as melanoma, head and neck, liver or kidney cancer. CDR3 DNA: TGTGCCAGCAGCGAGGGACCACTATTATACAATGAGCAGTTCTTC. This translates into CASSEGPLLYNEQFF.